This T cell receptor beta chain came from a study of vaccination and CD4 T cells after COVID-19. Once obtained from cultured CD4+ T cells, the DNA was sequenced using the Oncomine TCR Beta short-read assay. TCRdb re-derived calls from the PCR reads in MiXCR, one entry per CDR3 protein. The sample has about 11,000 distinct CDR3 sequences; roughly half are singletons. The ends were cut back, 6 bases at V and 2 bases at J, with 12 bases in the middle. The CDR3 runs 13 residues. Germline CDR1 reads DFQATT; CDR2 reads SNEGSKA (reference sequence). The treatment here: roughly ten-day PBMC culture with coronavirus spike peptide pools or control peptides (ViraFEST assay). ViraFEST used peptide pools to expand antigen-specific T cells, then sequenced TCRs. This clonotype was picked up one time. The target antigen is unknown.

The receptor was derived from a human donor who had recovered from COVID-19. The sample comprised CD4+ T cells from blood, cultured in vitro. J is TRBJ2-3 and V is TRBV20-1; a weak D match, TRBD1 (6 bases). The chain's CDR3 is CSASRDNTDTQYF. CDR3 DNA: TGCAGTGCGAGCCGGGACAACACAGATACGCAGTATTTT.